This entry lists 17 T cell receptor beta chains sequenced from one sample in a study of cytomegalovirus exposure and HLA in healthy donors. Primers included in the PCR were 60 Vbeta and 13 Jbeta primers. The assay was immunoSEQ multiplex PCR, and TCRdb's table has in-frame clones only and misses some. The table records roughly 130,000 clones, 80% of them present only once. Material for sequencing was PBMCs. The receptors here all came from a male donor in good health and CMV-seronegative.

The rearrangement joins TRBV27 to TRBJ1-5; 7 bases align to TRBD1. The germline V gene encodes CDR1 MNHEY and CDR2 SMNVEV (reference sequence). The junction had 5 bases not matched to a gene; V was cut back by 9 bases and J by 0 bases. CDR3 length equals 14 residues. CDR3 nucleotides: TGTGCCAGGTCGACAGGGATTAGCAATCAGCCCCAGCATTTT. Its protein is CARSTGISNQPQHF.

The chain combines TRBV7-9 with TRBJ2-7; TRBD1 aligns across 10 bases. J gave up 5 bases and V 5 bases, and 3 bases lay outside the gene matches. The germline V gene has CDR1 SEHNR and CDR2 FQNEAQ (reference sequence). The CDR3 is made up of 13 amino acids. The CDR3 is CASSGQGGHEQYF. CDR3 bases: TGTGCCAGCAGCGGACAGGGGGGGCACGAGCAGTACTTC.

A remark on this clone: The junction shows a germline mismatch at one end, possibly a read error. V usage is TRBV7-9 and J usage is TRBJ2-1; 7 bases fit TRBD2. This CDR3 spans 16 amino acids. The germline V gene encodes CDR1 SEHNR and CDR2 FQNEAQ (reference sequence). Written as DNA, the CDR3 is TGTTCCAGCAGCTTAGTCGGGGGGAGCTCCTACAATGAGCAGTTCTTC. Its translation is CSSSLVGGSSYNEQFF.

The V and J genes are TRBV5-1 and TRBJ1-1, with 9 bases fitting TRBD1. CDR1 and CDR2 from the germline V gene are SGHRS and YFSETQ. CDR3 length: 14 amino acids. J lost 1 base, V lost 5 bases, and 3 bases had no gene match. In nucleotides, the CDR3 is TGCGCCAGCAGGGAACAGGGGGCGAACACTGAAGCTTTCTTT. As protein: CASREQGANTEAFF.

This CDR3 reads CASSLYPGGGGYTF. For the CDR3, the DNA is TGTGCCAGCAGCCTCTATCCCGGGGGGGGCGGCTACACCTTC. This rearrangement joins TRBV7-2 to TRBJ1-2; possible D gene TRBD1, 6 bases. The germline gives CDR1 SGHTA, CDR2 FQGNSA. The CDR3 totals 14 residues. V lost 5 bases, J lost 8 bases, and 18 bases lay in between. Based on the CDR3 plus reference TRBV7-2 and TRBJ1-2, the full variable domain is GAGVSQSPSNKVTEKGKDVELRCDPISGHTALYWYRQSLGQGLEFLIYFQGNSAPDKSGLPSDRFSAERTGGSVSTLTIQRTQQEDSAVYLCASSLYPGGGGYTFGSGTRLTVV.

This clone was seen a few times. CDR3 residues: CATSRNRMTGGPGLKNTEAFF. The CDR3, as DNA: TGTGCCACCAGCAGAAATCGAATGACAGGGGGCCCTGGCTTGAAGAACACTGAAGCTTTCTTT. The chain is built from TRBV15 and TRBJ1-1, with 10 bases matching TRBD1. CDR1 and CDR2 (germline): LNHNV, YYDKDF (reference sequence). The CDR3 has 21 residues. Unmatched junction bases numbered 19, after V lost 2 bases and J lost 1 base.

This clone was observed a single time. Other DNA sequences of this sample code for an identical CDR3. The chain recombines TRBV5-1 with TRBJ2-3, with 10 bases that match TRBD1. V lost 4 bases to trimming and J lost 1 base; unmatched junction nucleotides: 6. Per the germline V gene, CDR1 is SGHRS and CDR2 is YFSETQ. The CDR3 loop spans 16 amino acids. The CDR3 DNA is TGCGCCAGCAGCGCAGACAGGGGGCCGGGCACAGATACGCAGTATTTT. Protein product: CASSADRGPGTDTQYF.

Details on this clone: The junction departs from germline at one end; a sequencing error may be responsible. The chain carries TRBV7-9 and TRBJ2-6, with a possible D match to TRBD1 (5 bases). The CDR3 totals 15 residues. Germline V gene data show CDR1 as SEHNR and CDR2 as FQNEAQ (reference sequence). In nucleotides, the CDR3 is TGTGCCAGCAGCGACGTCTTCTCTGGGGCCAACGGCCTGACTTTC. This gives the protein CASSDVFSGANGLTF.

This chain uses TRBV6-5 with TRBJ1-1; a possible D gene is TRBD1 (6 bases). V dropped 4 bases and J dropped 3 bases, with 12 bases sitting between them. In germline, CDR1 is MNHEY, CDR2 SVGAGI. This CDR3 region has 14 residues. CDR3 coding DNA: TGTGCCAGCAGTTTACAGGGTCAGGACACTGAAGCTTTCTTT. It specifies CASSLQGQDTEAFF.

The CDR3 DNA is TGTGCCAGTAGTACCCTGGACAGGTTAGCAACGGGTGAGCAGTTCTTC. Amino acids: CASSTLDRLATGEQFF. This chain links TRBV19 with TRBJ2-1; the match to TRBD1 covers 7 bases. V was pared by 4 bases and J by 9 bases, with 15 bases of the junction left unmatched. CDR3 length: 16 amino acids. The germline gives CDR1 LNHDA, CDR2 SQIVND (reference sequence).

The V call is TRBV2, the J call TRBJ2-7; D is ambiguous. The CDR3 is 14 amino acids. Germline CDR1 reads SNHLY; CDR2 reads FYNNEI. Trimming stripped 4 bases from V and 0 bases from J, with 10 bases between. CDR3 amino acids: CASSALLSSYEQYF. DNA of the CDR3: TGTGCCAGCAGTGCCCTACTCTCCTCCTACGAGCAGTACTTC.

The chain joins TRBV30 to TRBJ1-1, with D tentatively TRBD1 (6 bases). Germline-derived CDR1 and CDR2 are GTSNPN and SVGIG (reference sequence). This CDR3 is 13 amino acids long. Trimming left V 4 bases short and J 3 bases short, with 12 bases between. CDR3 in amino acids: CAWTLTGHTEAFF. For the CDR3, the DNA is TGTGCCTGGACATTAACAGGGCACACTGAAGCTTTCTTT.

The rearrangement uses TRBV9 and TRBJ1-2; 7 bases are a match to TRBD1. V trimming: 5 bases; J trimming: 1 base; junction bases outside the gene matches: 8. From germline, CDR1 is SGDLS and CDR2 YYNGEE. CDR3 length equals 15 residues. CDR3 sequence reads: CASSPGDRDNYGYTF. As DNA, the CDR3 is TGTGCCAGCAGTCCCGGGGACAGAGATAACTATGGCTACACCTTC.

The chain employs TRBV30 and TRBJ2-2, with D tentatively TRBD2 (6 bases). CDR3 length: 15 amino acids. Trimming removed 1 base from V and 3 bases from J, with 12 bases in between. Germline loops: CDR1 GTSNPN, CDR2 SVGIG (reference sequence). In DNA form, the CDR3 reads TGTGCCTGGAGTGGACTAGTTTTTGACACCGGGGAGCTGTTTTTT. This encodes CAWSGLVFDTGELFF.

V is TRBV5-4 and J is TRBJ2-5, with 8 bases lining up with TRBD1. Per the germline V gene, CDR1 is SGHNT and CDR2 is YYREEE (reference sequence). CDR3 length: 16 amino acids. With V trimmed by 4 bases and J by 11 bases, 19 bases remained unmatched. CDR3 sequence: CASSRGPGKGTGGQYF. CDR3 coding DNA: TGTGCCAGCAGCCGAGGCCCCGGGAAGGGGACAGGTGGGCAGTACTTC.

The V gene is TRBV5-1, the J gene TRBJ1-2; possible D gene TRBD1, 5 bases. V was clipped by 0 bases and J by 7 bases, with 10 bases between them. The CDR3 extends over 13 amino acids. Germline-derived CDR1 and CDR2 are SGHRS and YFSETQ. CDR3 in DNA: TGCGCCAGCAGCTTGGCAGGGAATGCTGGCTACACCTTC. It translates to CASSLAGNAGYTF. Using reference TRBV5-1 and TRBJ1-2 for the parts outside the CDR3, the full variable domain is KAGVTQTPRYLIKTRGQQVTLSCSPISGHRSVSWYQQTPGQGLQFLFEYFSETQRNKGNFPGRFSGRQFSNSRSEMNVSTLELGDSALYLCASSLAGNAGYTFGSGTRLTVV.

V usage is TRBV4-1 and J usage is TRBJ1-2; D is undetermined. Trimming pared 0 bases from V and 1 base from J, leaving 15 bases between. Germline CDR1 reads MGHRA; CDR2 reads YSYEKL. There are 17 residues in the CDR3. The CDR3: CASSQDGARNYNYGYTF. The CDR3 nucleotides read TGCGCCAGCAGCCAAGATGGCGCCAGGAATTATAACTATGGCTACACCTTC.